These T cell receptor beta chains were read from a single sample in a study of T cells in tuberculosis. TCRdb's table, derived via immunoSEQ multiplex PCR, lists solely in-frame clones and lacks some. The sample holds tens of thousands of clones, 70% to 85% seen once. The material was PBMCs, obtained at tuberculosis diagnosis. The source of these receptors is an adult with tuberculosis. The conserved cysteine and the conserved F or W are not part of the CDR3 here. A D gene is named only where the DNA matches it firmly. Clone size appears in some rows only: once, few, many, or a class for an expanded clone.

clone_size v_call d_call cdr3_aa
NA TRBV4-3 NA ASSRDNEQF
NA TRBV28 NA ASRGRHMGTEAF
NA TRBV19 TRBD2 ASSNWGGNTGELF
NA TRBV28 NA ASTLPRGPDGYT
few TRBV7-3 NA ASSLDGSFGETQY
NA TRBV30 TRBD2 AWSKGLAGAGDTQY
NA TRBV19 NA ASSGQYGYT
NA TRBV7-9 TRBD1 ASSGPQGARETQY
NA TRBV9 TRBD1 ASSGTGGYTQY
NA TRBV28 TRBD1 ASSLGDSYNEQF
NA TRBV10-1 NA ASSSPGQHNEQF
large TRBV27 NA ASSLHGAGELF
NA TRBV15 TRBD1 ATSRGQGYQPQH
NA TRBV7-8 TRBD1 ASSFGQGDYGYT
NA TRBV10-3 NA AISDQAGTYYNEQF
NA TRBV20-1 NA SAIKETQY
NA TRBV7-2 NA ASSLKSASSYEQY
NA TRBV7-9 TRBD1 ASSGNRGGGELF
NA TRBV6-6 TRBD1 ASSYSQGSTEAF
NA TRBV11-1 NA ASSPVFAGRDTQY
once TRBV7-2 NA ASSLKPGQHLANYGYT
once TRBV25-1 NA ASSDSRQGTQPQH
few TRBV6-9 TRBD2 ASGMGGGGYEQY
NA TRBV6-1 NA ASTLGGSSYEQY
medium-sized TRBV6-5 NA ASSYGTPPPQYEQY
NA TRBV27 NA ASSFAGSGTEAF
NA TRBV2 NA ASSRAEVANEKLF
few TRBV10-3 NA AISERTHGYT
NA TRBV5-1 TRBD2 ASSLTAGVTDTQY
few TRBV10-2 NA ASSELGADYNEQF